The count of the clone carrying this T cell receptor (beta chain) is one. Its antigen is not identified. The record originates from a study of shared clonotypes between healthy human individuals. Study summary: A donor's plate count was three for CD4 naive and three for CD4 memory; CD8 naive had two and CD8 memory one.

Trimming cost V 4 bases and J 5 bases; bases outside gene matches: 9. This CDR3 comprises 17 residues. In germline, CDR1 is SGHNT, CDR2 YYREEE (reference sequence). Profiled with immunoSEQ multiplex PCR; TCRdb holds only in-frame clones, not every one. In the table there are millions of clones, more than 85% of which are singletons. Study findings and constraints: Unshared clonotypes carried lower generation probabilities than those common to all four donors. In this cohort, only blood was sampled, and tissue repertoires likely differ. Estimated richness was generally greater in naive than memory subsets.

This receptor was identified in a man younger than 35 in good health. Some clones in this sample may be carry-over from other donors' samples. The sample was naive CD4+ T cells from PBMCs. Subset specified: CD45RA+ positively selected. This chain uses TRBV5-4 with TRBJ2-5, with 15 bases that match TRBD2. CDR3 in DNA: TGTGCCAGCAGCCCCCGCAGGACTAGCGGGAGGGTGGAGACCCAGTACTTC. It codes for CASSPRRTSGRVETQYF.